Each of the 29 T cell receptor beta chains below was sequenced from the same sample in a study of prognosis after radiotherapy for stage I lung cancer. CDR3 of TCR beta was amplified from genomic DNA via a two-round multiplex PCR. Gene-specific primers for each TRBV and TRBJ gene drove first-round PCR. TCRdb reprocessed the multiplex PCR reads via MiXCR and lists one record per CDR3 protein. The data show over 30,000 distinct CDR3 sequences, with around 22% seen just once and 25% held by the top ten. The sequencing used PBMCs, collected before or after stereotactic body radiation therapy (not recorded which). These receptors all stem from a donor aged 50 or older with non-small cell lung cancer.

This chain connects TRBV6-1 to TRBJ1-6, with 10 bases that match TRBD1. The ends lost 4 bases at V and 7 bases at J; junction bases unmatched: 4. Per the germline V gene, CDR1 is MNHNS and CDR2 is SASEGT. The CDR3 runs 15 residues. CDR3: CASSADRGGNSPLHF. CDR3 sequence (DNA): TGTGCCAGCAGTGCGGACAGGGGGGGGAATTCACCCCTCCACTTT.

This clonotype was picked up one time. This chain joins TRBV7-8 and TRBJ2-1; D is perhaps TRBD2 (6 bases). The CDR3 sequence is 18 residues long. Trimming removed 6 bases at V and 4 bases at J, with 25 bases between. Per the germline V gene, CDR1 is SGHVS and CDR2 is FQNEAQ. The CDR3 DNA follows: TGTGCCAGCAGATTCTCCTACGGGAGATCTGTAATATACAATGAGCAGTTCTTC. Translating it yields CASRFSYGRSVIYNEQFF. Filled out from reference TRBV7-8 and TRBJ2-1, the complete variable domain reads GAGVSQSPRYKVAKRGQDVALRCDPISGHVSLFWYQQALGQGPEFLTYFQNEAQLDKSGLPSDRFFAERPEGSVSTLKIQRTQQEDSAVYLCASRFSYGRSVIYNEQFFGPGTRLTVL.

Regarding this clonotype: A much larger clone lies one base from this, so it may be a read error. The CDR3 nucleotides read TGTGCCACCAGCACGGGGACTCTTACGCGGGAGACCCAGTACTTC. Amino acid sequence: CATSTGTLTRETQYF. This chain joins TRBV7-3 and TRBJ2-5, with D perhaps TRBD2 (6 bases). Per germline, CDR1 SGHTA and CDR2 FQGTGA. The CDR3 has 15 amino acids.

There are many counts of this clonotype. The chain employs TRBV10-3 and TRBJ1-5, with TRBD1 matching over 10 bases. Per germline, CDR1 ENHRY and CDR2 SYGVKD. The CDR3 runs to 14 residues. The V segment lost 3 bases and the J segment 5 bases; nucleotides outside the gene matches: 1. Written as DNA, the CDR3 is TGTGCCATCAGTGAAGGACAGGGGGATCAGCCCCAGCATTTT. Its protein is CAISEGQGDQPQHF.

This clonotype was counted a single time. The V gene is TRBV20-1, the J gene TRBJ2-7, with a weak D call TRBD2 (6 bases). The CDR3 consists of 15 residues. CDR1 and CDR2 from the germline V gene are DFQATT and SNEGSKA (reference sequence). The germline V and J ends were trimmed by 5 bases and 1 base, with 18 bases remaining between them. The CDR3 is CSAVVGRIKSYEQYF. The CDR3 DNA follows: TGCAGTGCTGTCGTTGGGAGGATAAAATCCTACGAGCAGTACTTC.

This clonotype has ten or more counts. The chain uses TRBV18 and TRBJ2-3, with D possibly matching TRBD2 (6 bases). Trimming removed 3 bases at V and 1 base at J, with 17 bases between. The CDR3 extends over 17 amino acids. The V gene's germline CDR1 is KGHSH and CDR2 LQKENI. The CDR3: CASSPRELEIGTDTQYF. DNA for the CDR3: TGTGCCAGCTCACCCCGGGAGCTGGAGATAGGCACAGATACGCAGTATTTT.

The CDR3: CASSIDRGMANIQYF. The DNA for the CDR3 is TGTGCCAGTAGTATAGATCGAGGTATGGCGAACATTCAGTACTTC. The rearrangement links TRBV19 to TRBJ2-4; D is unresolved. Germline values: CDR1 LNHDA, CDR2 SQIVND (reference sequence). The CDR3 has 15 amino acids. V gave up 0 bases and J gave up 7 bases, with 13 bases separating them.

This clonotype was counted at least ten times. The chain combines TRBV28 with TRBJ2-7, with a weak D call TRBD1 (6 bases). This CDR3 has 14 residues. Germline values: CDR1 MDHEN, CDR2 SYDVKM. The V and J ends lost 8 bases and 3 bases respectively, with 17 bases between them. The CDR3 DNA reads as TGTGCCAGCCGAAATCAGGGGATCAGCTACGAGCAGTACTTC. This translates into CASRNQGISYEQYF. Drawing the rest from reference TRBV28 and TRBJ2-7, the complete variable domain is DVKVTQSSRYLVKRTGEKVFLECVQDMDHENMFWYRQDPGLGLRLIYFSYDVKMKEKGDIPEGYSVSREKKERFSLILESASTNQTSMYLCASRNQGISYEQYFGPGTRLTVT.

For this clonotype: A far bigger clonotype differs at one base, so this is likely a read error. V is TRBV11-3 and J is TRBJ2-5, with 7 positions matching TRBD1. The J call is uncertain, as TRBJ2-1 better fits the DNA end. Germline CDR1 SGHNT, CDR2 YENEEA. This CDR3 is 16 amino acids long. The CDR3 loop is CASSLERGGLGNEQFF. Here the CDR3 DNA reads TGTGCCAGCAGCTTAGAGCGAGGGGGCTTGGGCAATGAGCAGTTCTTC.

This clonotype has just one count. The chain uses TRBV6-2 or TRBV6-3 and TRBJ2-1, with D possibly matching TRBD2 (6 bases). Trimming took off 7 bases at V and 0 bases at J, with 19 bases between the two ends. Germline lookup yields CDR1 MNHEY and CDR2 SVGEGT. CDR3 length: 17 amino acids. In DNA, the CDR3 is TGTGCCAGCACCTTTTCCTTCGTGACTAGCTCCTACAATGAGCAGTTCTTC. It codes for CASTFSFVTSSYNEQFF.

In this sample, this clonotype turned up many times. CDR3 bases: TGCGCCAGCAGCCAAGGGCCCCCCCCGACGAGCTCCTACAATGAGCAGTTCTTC. Translated: CASSQGPPPTSSYNEQFF. This chain links TRBV5-1 with TRBJ2-1; D remains ambiguous. V was pared by 4 bases and J by 0 bases, with 20 bases between. The germline gives CDR1 SGHRS, CDR2 YFSETQ. The CDR3 loop spans 18 amino acids.

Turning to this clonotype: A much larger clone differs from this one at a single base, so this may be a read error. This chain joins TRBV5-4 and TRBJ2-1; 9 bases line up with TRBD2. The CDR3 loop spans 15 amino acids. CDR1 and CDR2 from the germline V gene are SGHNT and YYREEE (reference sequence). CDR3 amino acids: CVSSEGLAPLNEQFF. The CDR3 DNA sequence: TGTGTCAGCAGCGAGGGACTAGCCCCTCTCAATGAGCAGTTCTTC. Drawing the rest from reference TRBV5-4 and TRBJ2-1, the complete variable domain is ETGVTQSPTHLIKTRGQQVTLRCSSQSGHNTVSWYQQALGQGPQFIFQYYREEENGRGNFPPRFSGLQFPNYSSELNVNALELDDSALYLCVSSEGLAPLNEQFFGPGTRLTVL.

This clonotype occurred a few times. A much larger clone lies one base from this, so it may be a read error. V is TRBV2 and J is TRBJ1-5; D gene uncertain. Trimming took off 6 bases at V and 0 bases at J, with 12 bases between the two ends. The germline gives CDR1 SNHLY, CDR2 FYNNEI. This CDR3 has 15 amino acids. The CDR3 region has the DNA TGTGCCAGCAGGGTTGGGCCTTATAGCAATCAGCCCCAGCATTTT. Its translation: CASRVGPYSNQPQHF. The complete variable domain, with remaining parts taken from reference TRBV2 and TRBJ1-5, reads EPEVTQTPSHQVTQMGQEVILRCVPISNHLYFYWYRQILGQKVEFLVSFYNNEISEKSEIFDDQFSVERPDGSNFTLKIRSTKLEDSAMYFCASRVGPYSNQPQHFGDGTRLSIL.

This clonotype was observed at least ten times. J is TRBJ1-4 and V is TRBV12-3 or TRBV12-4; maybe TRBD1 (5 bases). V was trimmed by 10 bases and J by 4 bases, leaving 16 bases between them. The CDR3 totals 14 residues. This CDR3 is CAITLRDGNEKLFF. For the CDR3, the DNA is TGTGCCATCACCCTTCGGGACGGTAATGAAAAACTGTTTTTT.

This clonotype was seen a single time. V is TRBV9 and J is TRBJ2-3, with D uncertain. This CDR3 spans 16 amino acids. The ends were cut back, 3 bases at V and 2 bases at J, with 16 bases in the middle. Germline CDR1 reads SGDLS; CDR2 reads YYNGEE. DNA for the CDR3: TGTGCCAGCAGCGCAACACATAGTGTGATCACAGATACGCAGTATTTT. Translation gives CASSATHSVITDTQYF. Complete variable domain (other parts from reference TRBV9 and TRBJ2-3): DSGVTQTPKHLITATGQRVTLRCSPRSGDLSVYWYQQSLDQGLQFLIQYYNGEERAKGNILERFSAQQFPDLHSELNLSSLELGDSALYFCASSATHSVITDTQYFGPGTRLTVL.

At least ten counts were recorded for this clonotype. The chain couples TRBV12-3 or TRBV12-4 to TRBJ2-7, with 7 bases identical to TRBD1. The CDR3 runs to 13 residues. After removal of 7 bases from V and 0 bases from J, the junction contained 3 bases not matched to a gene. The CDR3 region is CASTGTASYEQYF. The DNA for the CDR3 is TGTGCCAGCACCGGGACAGCCTCCTACGAGCAGTACTTC.

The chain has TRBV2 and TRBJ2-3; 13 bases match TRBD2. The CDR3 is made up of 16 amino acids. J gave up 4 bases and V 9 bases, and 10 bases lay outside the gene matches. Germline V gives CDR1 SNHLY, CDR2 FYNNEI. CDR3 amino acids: CARSRTSGGDPDTQYF. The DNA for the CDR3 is TGTGCCAGAAGTCGCACTAGCGGGGGGGACCCAGATACGCAGTATTTT.

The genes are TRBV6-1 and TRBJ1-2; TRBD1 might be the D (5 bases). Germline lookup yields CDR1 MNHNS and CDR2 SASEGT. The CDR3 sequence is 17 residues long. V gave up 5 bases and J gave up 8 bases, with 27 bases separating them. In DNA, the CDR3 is TGTGCCAGCAGTAACAGTTCGGTGGGGGTATCTAGCAGCGGCTACACCTTC. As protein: CASSNSSVGVSSSGYTF.

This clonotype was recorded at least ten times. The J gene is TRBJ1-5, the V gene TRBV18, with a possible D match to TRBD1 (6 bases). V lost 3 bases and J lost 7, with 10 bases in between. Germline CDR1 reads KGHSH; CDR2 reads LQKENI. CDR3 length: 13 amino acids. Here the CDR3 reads CASSPQGWQPQHF. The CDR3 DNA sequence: TGTGCCAGCTCACCCCAGGGGTGGCAGCCCCAGCATTTT.

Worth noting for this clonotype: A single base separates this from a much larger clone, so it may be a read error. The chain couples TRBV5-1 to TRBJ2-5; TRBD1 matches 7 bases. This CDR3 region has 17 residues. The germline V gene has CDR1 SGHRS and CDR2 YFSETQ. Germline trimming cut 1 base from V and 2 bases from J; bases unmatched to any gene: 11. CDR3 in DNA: TGCGCCAGCAGCTTGACATGGAGCCGGACAGGACAAGAGACCCAGTACTTC. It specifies CASSLTWSRTGQETQYF.

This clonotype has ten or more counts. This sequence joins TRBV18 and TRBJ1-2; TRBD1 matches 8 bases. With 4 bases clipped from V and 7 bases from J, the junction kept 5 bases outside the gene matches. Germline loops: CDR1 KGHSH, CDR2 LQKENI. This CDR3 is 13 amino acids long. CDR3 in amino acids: CASSLDREVGYTF. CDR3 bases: TGTGCCAGCTCACTGGACAGGGAAGTTGGCTACACCTTC.

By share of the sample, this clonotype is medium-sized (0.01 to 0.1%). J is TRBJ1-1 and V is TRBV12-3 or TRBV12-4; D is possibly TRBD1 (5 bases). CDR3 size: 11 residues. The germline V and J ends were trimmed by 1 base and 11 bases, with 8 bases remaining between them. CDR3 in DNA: TGTGCCAGCAGTTTAGGAACAGGCGCTTTCTTT. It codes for CASSLGTGAFF.

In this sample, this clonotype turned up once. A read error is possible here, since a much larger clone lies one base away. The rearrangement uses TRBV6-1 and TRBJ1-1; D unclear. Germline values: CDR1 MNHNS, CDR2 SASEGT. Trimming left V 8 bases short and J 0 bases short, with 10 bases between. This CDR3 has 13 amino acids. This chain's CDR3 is CASPSRLNTEAFF. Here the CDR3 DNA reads TGTGCCAGCCCGTCGCGTTTGAACACTGAAGCTTTCTTT.

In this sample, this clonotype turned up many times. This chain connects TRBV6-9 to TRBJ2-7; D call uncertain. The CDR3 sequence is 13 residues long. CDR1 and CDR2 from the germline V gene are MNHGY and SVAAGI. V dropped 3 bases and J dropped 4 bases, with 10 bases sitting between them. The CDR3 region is CASSYSEVYEQYF. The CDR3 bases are TGTGCCAGCAGTTACTCGGAAGTTTACGAGCAGTACTTC.

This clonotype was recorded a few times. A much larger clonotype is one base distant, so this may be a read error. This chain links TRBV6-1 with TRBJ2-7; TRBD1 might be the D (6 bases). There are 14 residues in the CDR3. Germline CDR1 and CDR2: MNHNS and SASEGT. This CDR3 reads CASIRDTSSYEKYF. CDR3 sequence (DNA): TGTGCCAGCATCAGGGACACTTCCTCCTACGAGAAGTACTTC.

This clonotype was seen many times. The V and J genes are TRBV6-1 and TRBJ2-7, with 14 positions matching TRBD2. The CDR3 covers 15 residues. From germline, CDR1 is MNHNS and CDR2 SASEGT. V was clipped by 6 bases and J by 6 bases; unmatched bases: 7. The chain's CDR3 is CASRIGTSGRGEQYF. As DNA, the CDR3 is TGTGCCAGCAGGATTGGGACTAGCGGGAGAGGCGAGCAGTACTTC.

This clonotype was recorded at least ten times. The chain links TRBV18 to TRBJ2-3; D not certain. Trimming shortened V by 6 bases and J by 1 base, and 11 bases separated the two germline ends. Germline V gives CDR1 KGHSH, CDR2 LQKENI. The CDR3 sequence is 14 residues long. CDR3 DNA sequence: TGTGCCAGCTCCCCGGGTGGGGGCACAGATACGCAGTATTTT. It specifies CASSPGGGTDTQYF.

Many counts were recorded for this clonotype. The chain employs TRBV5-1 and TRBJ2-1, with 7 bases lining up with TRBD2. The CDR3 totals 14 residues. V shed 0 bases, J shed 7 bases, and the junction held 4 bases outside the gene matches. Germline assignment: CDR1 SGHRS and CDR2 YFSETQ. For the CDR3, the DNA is TGCGCCAGCAGCTTGGGAGAGGGAGGGAATGAGCAGTTCTTC. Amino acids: CASSLGEGGNEQFF.

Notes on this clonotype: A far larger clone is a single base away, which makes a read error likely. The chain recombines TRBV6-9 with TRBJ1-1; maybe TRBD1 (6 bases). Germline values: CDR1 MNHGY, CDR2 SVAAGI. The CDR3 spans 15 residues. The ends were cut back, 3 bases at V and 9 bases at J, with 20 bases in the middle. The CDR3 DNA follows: TGTGCCAGCAGTTACGGGGTAGACGGGACACAGAAAGCTTTCTTT. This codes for CASSYGVDGTQKAFF.